The 2 T cell receptor beta chains below were found in one sample sequenced in a study of T cells after yellow fever vaccination. Using its own MiXCR run on the 5' RACE reads, TCRdb lists one record per CDR3 protein. The sample has around 160,000 distinct CDR3 sequences; around 7% are singletons. This material consisted of CD4+ T cells sorted from PBMCs, taken 4 to 6 days after the first yellow fever vaccination. All receptors derive from a man aged 18 to 30 who received the YFV17D yellow fever vaccine.

In its sample, this clonotype was seen a few times. V and J are TRBV12-3 or TRBV12-4 and TRBJ2-3, with 12 bases that match TRBD2. The J segment lost 7 bases and the V segment lost 5 bases, leaving 4 bases of the junction unmatched. The length of the CDR3 is 14 residues. The CDR3 reads CASSATSGGYTQYF. The CDR3 DNA reads TGTGCCAGCAGTGCGACTAGCGGGGGATATACGCAGTATTTT.

Here the CDR3 reads CASSEGWGSSYEQYF. The CDR3 bases are TGTGCCAGCAGTGAAGGGTGGGGCAGCTCCTACGAGCAGTACTTC. The rearrangement uses TRBV6-1 and TRBJ2-7; D is perhaps TRBD1 (5 bases). The CDR3 is made up of 15 amino acids. Germline CDR1 is MNHNS and CDR2 is SASEGT. Trimming took off 1 base at V and 0 bases at J, with 10 bases between the two ends.